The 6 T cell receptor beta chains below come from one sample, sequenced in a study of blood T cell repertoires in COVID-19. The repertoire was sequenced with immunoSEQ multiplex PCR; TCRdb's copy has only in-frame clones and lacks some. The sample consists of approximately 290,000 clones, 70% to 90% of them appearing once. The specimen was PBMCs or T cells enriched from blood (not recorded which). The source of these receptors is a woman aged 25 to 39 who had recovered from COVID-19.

CDR3 nucleotide sequence: TGTGCCAGCAGTATAACAGGGGGCAGGGAGACCCAGTACTTC. It is translated as CASSITGGRETQYF. The V and J genes are TRBV27 and TRBJ2-5, with TRBD1 matching over 9 bases. CDR1 is MNHEY and CDR2 is SMNVEV in the germline V gene (reference sequence). The CDR3 covers 14 residues. The junction had 6 bases not matched to a gene; V was cut back by 5 bases and J by 5 bases.

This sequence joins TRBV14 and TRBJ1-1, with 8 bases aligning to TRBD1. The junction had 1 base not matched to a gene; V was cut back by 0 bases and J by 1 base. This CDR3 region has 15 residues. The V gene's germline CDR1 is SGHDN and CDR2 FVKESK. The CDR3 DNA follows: TGTGCCAGCAGCCAAGAGGGACAGGAGAACACTGAAGCTTTCTTT. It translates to CASSQEGQENTEAFF.

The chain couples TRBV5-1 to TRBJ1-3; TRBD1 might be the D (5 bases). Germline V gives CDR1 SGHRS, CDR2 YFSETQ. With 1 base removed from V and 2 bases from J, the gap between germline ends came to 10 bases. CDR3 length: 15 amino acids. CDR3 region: CASSLTIGAGNTIYF. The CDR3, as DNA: TGCGCCAGCAGCTTGACTATAGGGGCTGGAAACACCATATATTTT.

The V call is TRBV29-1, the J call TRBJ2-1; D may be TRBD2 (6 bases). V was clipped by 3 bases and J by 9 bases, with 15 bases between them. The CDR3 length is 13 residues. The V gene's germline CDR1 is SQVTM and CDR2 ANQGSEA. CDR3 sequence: CSVELGGNTEQFF. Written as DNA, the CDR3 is TGCAGCGTTGAGCTGGGGGGTAATACTGAGCAGTTCTTC.

As DNA, the CDR3 is TGTGCCAGCAGTTCCCCCGCGACCCTCGGGGGGAGGTATTCACCCCTCCACTTT. It codes for CASSSPATLGGRYSPLHF. This rearrangement joins TRBV28 to TRBJ1-6, with D maybe TRBD1 (5 bases). The V and J ends lost 4 bases and 8 bases respectively, with 24 bases between them. The CDR3 spans 18 residues. Germline V gene lookup returns CDR1 MDHEN and CDR2 SYDVKM.

The CDR3 region has the DNA TGTGCCACCAAGGGAGGGCGGCTGAGCTATGGCTACACCTTC. This translates into CATKGGRLSYGYTF. The V gene is TRBV25-1, the J gene TRBJ1-2; no clear D gene. Germline V gene sequence: CDR1 MGHDK, CDR2 SYGVNS. V was shortened by 10 bases and J by 4 bases, with 19 bases between the two germline ends. The CDR3 contains 14 residues.